This TCR beta chain comes out of a study of PD-1 blockade in classical Hodgkin lymphoma. Brentuximab vedotin exposure varied, and every patient relapsed after autologous stem cell transplantation. Negative selection with magnetic separation was used to purify CD4+ T cells from thawed PBMCs. CDR1 and CDR2 from the germline V gene are SGHDN and FVKESK. The CDR3 extends over 14 amino acids. Trimming left V 2 bases short and J 7 bases short, with 14 bases between. The method was immunoSEQ multiplex PCR; TCRdb's version includes in-frame clones alone and lacks a portion of them. The top ten clones hold around 2.3% of a sample with about 27,000 clones, about 83% of them seen once.

Sequenced material: CD4+ T cells from blood, taken at baseline. This TCR was sampled from a human donor with classical Hodgkin lymphoma. The chain recombines TRBV14 with TRBJ1-2; perhaps TRBD1 as D (6 bases). The CDR3 region is CASSQTSGGSGYTF. The CDR3 DNA sequence: TGTGCCAGCAGCCAAACCTCTGGGGGCTCTGGCTACACCTTC.